This T cell receptor beta chain was found in a study of T cell responses to AZD1222 COVID-19 vaccine. The length of the CDR3 is 17 residues. CDR1 is MRHNA, CDR2 SNTAGT, per germline. With 9 bases clipped from V and 7 bases from J, the junction kept 15 bases outside the gene matches. Study results and limitations: Just a handful of AZD1222 recipients tested seropositive at baseline.

Profiling relied on immunoSEQ multiplex PCR, and the TCRdb table lists in-frame clones only, not all of them. The sample consists of around 130,000 clones, roughly nine tenths of them appearing once. In regard to this clone: Its antigen is undetermined.

The chain uses TRBV6-4 and TRBJ1-4; 12 bases map to TRBD1. The sequences come from peripheral blood, collected 28 days after the second dose of the MenACWY control vaccine. This TCR was sampled from an adult who received the MenACWY meningococcal vaccine as a control. The CDR3 region has the DNA TGTGCCAGTGCTGAACCGGGACAGGGGGCATGTAGTGAAAAACTGTTTTTT. Protein: CASAEPGQGACSEKLFF.